These 7 T cell receptor beta chains were sequenced from one sample in a study of identical twins. TCRdb re-derived calls from the 5' RACE reads in MiXCR, one entry per CDR3 protein. The sample holds 400,000 to 600,000 distinct CDR3 sequences; around 22% are singletons and the top ten take roughly 0.5%. The same data also went into a second study, on yellow fever vaccine responses in identical twins.

The sample was CD4+ T cells sorted from blood. These receptors came from a woman in her late teens or twenties in good health.

This clonotype was seen a handful of times. The V and J genes are TRBV9 and TRBJ1-1; D is perhaps TRBD1 (5 bases). CDR1 is SGDLS and CDR2 is YYNGEE in the germline V gene. Trimming took 0 bases from V and 0 from J, leaving 15 bases between them. CDR3 length equals 17 residues. The CDR3 DNA reads TGTGCCAGCAGCGTAGTGTGGGAGACAGATGTGAACACTGAAGCTTTCTTT. Amino acids: CASSVVWETDVNTEAFF.

Many counts were recorded for this clonotype. This rearrangement joins TRBV12-3 or TRBV12-4 to TRBJ1-5; 7 nucleotides align to TRBD1. Germline trimming cut 3 bases from V and 1 base from J; bases unmatched to any gene: 3. CDR3 length equals 15 residues. This chain's CDR3 is CASSLAGGSNQPQHF. CDR3 DNA sequence: TGTGCCAGCAGTTTGGCAGGGGGGAGCAATCAGCCCCAGCATTTT.

This clonotype was seen many times. The CDR3 DNA is TGTGCCGTTCTTAGCGGGGGGCGAGGCACCGGGGAGCTGTTTTTT. As protein: CAVLSGGRGTGELFF. The chain has TRBV10-3 and TRBJ2-2; 10 bases are shared with TRBD2. The CDR3 consists of 15 residues. The V and J ends lost 11 bases and 4 bases, in that order; junction bases with no gene match: 10. Germline CDR1 and CDR2: ENHRY and SYGVKD.

This clonotype was observed a few times. The chain combines TRBV10-1 with TRBJ2-7; D gene uncertain. This CDR3 has 14 amino acids. V was trimmed by 4 bases and J by 2 bases, leaving 12 bases between them. Germline assignment: CDR1 WNHNN and CDR2 SYGVQD (reference sequence). This chain's CDR3 is CASSVGPGPYEQYF. The CDR3 bases are TGCGCCAGCAGTGTTGGGCCGGGCCCCTACGAGCAGTACTTC.

The V gene is TRBV29-1, the J gene TRBJ1-2; D is ambiguous. V lost 6 bases to trimming and J lost 8 bases, with 22 bases between them. Germline V lookup: CDR1 SQVTM, CDR2 ANQGSEA. The CDR3 is 14 amino acids. As DNA, the CDR3 is TGCAGCGTGTCCCCAGTGGCTCGTTCAGGAGGCTACACCTTC. Its protein is CSVSPVARSGGYTF.

The chain carries TRBV4-2 and TRBJ2-7; D gene unclear. V lost 0 bases and J 2 bases, leaving 11 bases between the germline ends. Germline CDR1 reads LGHNA; CDR2 reads YNFKEQ. The CDR3 contains 15 residues. The CDR3 DNA reads TGTGCCAGCAGCCAAGATCGGCCACCTACCTACGAGCAGTACTTC. Its protein product is CASSQDRPPTYEQYF.

CDR3: CSASLRTSGRNEQFF. Written as DNA, the CDR3 is TGCAGTGCTTCTCTCCGGACTAGCGGGAGAAATGAGCAGTTCTTC. The chain has TRBV20-1 and TRBJ2-1; 13 bases match TRBD2. The CDR3 runs 15 residues. J was trimmed by 7 bases and V by 5 bases; bases with no gene match: 8. The germline CDR1 and CDR2 sequences are DFQATT and SNEGSKA (reference sequence).